A single sample is the source of the 5 T cell receptor beta chains below, sequenced in a study of regulatory T cells in long-lasting Graves disease (dated by TCRdb to the early 2020s). The sample's time point label, in plain terms: newly diagnosed GD, antithyroid drugs for less than 3 months. For both TCR sequencing and RNA sequencing, RNA was extracted from PBMCs in TRIzol. Library preparation employed multiplex PCR. Instrument on record: Illumina HiSeq 4000. To build TCR beta libraries, CDR3 regions were amplified by Arm-PCR using iRepertoire HTBI primers. TCRdb handled the public reads itself, with Q25 trimming in fastp and clone calling in MiXCR, and kept productive beta chains. Each record represents a unique CDR3 protein, reported with the most common genes and DNA among its rows. Within this sample are 300,000 to 400,000 distinct CDR3 sequences, with less than 20% of them counted one time only. The ten top clones hold about a fifth of the sample.

This sample comprised peripheral blood mononuclear cells (PBMCs), obtained at new diagnosis, from a patient treated with antithyroid drugs. The receptors come from a female donor with Graves disease.

This clonotype was detected many times. This sequence joins TRBV11-2 and TRBJ2-1; no definite D call. The V gene's germline CDR1 is SGHAT and CDR2 FQNNGV. This CDR3 is built from 14 residues. V lost 1 base and J lost 2, with 6 bases in between. The CDR3 nucleotides read TGTGCCAGCAGCTTAGTCATGGCCTACAATGAGCAGTTCTTC. This codes for CASSLVMAYNEQFF.

This clonotype was counted many times. The chain combines TRBV7-9 with TRBJ2-3; 10 bases agree with TRBD2. After removal of 1 base from V and 5 bases from J, the junction contained 9 bases not matched to a gene. This CDR3 spans 17 amino acids. From germline, CDR1 is SEHNR and CDR2 FQNEAQ (reference sequence). The CDR3 nucleotides read TGTGCCAGCAGCTTAGTGCCAAGCGGGGGGGCCTTAGATACGCAGTATTTT. It specifies CASSLVPSGGALDTQYF.

This clonotype occurred a few times. This chain links TRBV4-3 with TRBJ2-5; 9 bases match TRBD2. The V and J ends lost 0 bases and 5 bases, in that order; junction bases with no gene match: 10. The CDR3 has 17 amino acids. Germline V gene lookup returns CDR1 LGHNA and CDR2 YSLEER. CDR3 residues: CASSQDQLAGRYETQYF. CDR3 in DNA: TGCGCCAGCAGCCAAGACCAACTAGCGGGTCGGTATGAGACCCAGTACTTC.

This clonotype has a count of ten or more. This chain connects TRBV7-7 to TRBJ2-2; 9 bases are shared with TRBD1. The CDR3 is 15 amino acids. Germline lookup yields CDR1 SSHAT and CDR2 FNYEAQ (reference sequence). The trim removed 6 bases at V and 5 bases at J, leaving 7 bases unmatched. CDR3: CASSQTGGGTGELFF. The CDR3 nucleotides are TGTGCCAGCAGTCAGACAGGGGGTGGTACCGGGGAGCTGTTTTTT.

This chain connects TRBV6-2 or TRBV6-3 to TRBJ2-4; TRBD2 is a possible D gene (6 bases). Trimming removed 5 bases at V and 1 base at J, with 12 bases between. CDR3 size: 15 residues. Germline V gives CDR1 MNHEY, CDR2 SVGEGT. In DNA, the CDR3 is TGTGCCAGCAGTGAAGAGGGAGGCGCCAAAAACATTCAGTACTTC. Residues: CASSEEGGAKNIQYF.